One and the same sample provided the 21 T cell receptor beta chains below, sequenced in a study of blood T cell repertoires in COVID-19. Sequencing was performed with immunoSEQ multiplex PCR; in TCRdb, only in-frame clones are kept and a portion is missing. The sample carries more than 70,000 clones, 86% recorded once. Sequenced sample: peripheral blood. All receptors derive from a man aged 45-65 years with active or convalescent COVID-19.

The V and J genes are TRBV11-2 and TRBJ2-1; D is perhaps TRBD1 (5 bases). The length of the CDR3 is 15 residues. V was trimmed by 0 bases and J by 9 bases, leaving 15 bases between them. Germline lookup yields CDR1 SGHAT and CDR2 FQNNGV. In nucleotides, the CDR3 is TGTGCCAGCAGCTTAGAGTGGGGCAGGCTCGGTGAGCAGTTCTTC. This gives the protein CASSLEWGRLGEQFF.

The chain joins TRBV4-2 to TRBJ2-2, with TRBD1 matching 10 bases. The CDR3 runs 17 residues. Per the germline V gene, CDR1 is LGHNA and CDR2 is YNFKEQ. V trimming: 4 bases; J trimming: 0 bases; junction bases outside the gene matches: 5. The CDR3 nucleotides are TGTGCCAGCAGCCCCCGGGACAGGGGACCGAACACCGGGGAGCTGTTTTTT. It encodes CASSPRDRGPNTGELFF.

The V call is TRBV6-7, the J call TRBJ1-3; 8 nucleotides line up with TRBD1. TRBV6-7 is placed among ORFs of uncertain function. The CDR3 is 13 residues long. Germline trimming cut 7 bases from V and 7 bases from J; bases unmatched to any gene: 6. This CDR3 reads CASTTRQGNTIYF. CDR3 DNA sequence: TGTGCCAGCACCACCCGACAGGGGAACACCATATATTTT.

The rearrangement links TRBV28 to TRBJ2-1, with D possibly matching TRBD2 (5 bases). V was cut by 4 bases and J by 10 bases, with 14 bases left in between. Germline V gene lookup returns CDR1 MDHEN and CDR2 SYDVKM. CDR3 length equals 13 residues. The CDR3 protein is CASSSGSPGEQFF. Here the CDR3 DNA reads TGTGCCAGCAGTTCCGGGTCACCGGGGGAGCAGTTCTTC.

CDR3: CASSPSRGGQPQHF. CDR3 sequence (DNA): TGTGCCAGCAGCCCAAGCAGGGGTGGTCAGCCCCAGCATTTT. The rearrangement links TRBV3-1 (or the pseudogene TRBV3-2) to TRBJ1-5; D is perhaps TRBD1 (6 bases). This CDR3 is 14 amino acids long. Looked up from germline, CDR1 is LGHDT and CDR2 is YNNKEL (reference sequence). The V gene lost 4 bases and the J gene lost 6 bases, with 13 bases spanning the gap.

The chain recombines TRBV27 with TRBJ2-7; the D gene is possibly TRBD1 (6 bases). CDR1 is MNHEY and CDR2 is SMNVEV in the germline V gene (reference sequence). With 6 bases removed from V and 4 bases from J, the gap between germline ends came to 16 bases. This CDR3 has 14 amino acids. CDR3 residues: CASSRTDLRYEQYF. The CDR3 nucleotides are TGTGCCAGCAGCAGGACAGACCTCAGGTACGAGCAGTACTTC.

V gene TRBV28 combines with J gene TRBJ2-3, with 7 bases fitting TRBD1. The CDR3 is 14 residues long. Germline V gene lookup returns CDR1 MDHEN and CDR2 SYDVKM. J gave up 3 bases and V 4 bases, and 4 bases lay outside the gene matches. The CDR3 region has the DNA TGTGCCAGCAGTTCGGGACAGCCAACAGATACGCAGTATTTT. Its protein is CASSSGQPTDTQYF.

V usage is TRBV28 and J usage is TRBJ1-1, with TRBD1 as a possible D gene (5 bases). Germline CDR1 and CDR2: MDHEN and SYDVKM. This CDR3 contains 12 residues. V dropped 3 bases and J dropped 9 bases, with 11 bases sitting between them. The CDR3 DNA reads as TGTGCCAGCAGTTTCAGGGATCTCCAAGCTTTCTTT. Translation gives CASSFRDLQAFF.

For the CDR3, the DNA is TGTGCCAGCAGCGTCATGGGGGCGGCTAATGAAAAACTGTTTTTT. It is translated as CASSVMGAANEKLFF. V and J are TRBV9 and TRBJ1-4, with D possibly matching TRBD1 (6 bases). This CDR3 has 15 residues. The V end was cut by 2 bases, the J end by 3 bases, with 11 bases between. Per germline, CDR1 SGDLS and CDR2 YYNGEE.

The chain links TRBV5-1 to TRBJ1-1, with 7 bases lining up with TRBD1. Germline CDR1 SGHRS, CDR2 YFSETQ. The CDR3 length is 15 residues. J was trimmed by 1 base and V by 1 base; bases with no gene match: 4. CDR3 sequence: CASSLTDRPNTEAFF. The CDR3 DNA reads TGCGCCAGCAGCTTGACGGACAGGCCGAACACTGAAGCTTTCTTT.

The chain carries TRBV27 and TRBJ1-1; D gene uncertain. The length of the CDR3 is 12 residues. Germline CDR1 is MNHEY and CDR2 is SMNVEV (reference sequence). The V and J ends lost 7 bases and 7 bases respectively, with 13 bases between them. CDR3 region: CASTHARFEAFF. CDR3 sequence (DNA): TGTGCCAGCACCCATGCCCGGTTTGAAGCTTTCTTT.

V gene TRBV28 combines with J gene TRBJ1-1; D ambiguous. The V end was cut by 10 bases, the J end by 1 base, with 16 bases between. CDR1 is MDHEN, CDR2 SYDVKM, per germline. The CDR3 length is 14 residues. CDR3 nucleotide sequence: TGTGCCACCTCAATCGCGGTGGCGAACACTGAAGCTTTCTTT. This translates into CATSIAVANTEAFF.

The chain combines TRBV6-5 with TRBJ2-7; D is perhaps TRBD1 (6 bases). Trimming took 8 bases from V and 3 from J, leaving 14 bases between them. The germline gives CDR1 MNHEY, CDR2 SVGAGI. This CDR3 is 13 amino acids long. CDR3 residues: CASRTGTLYEQYV. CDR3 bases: TGTGCCAGCCGAACAGGGACCCTCTACGAGCAGTACGTC.

CDR3 sequence: CASSKTERGQPQHF. Here the CDR3 DNA reads TGTGCCAGCAGTAAGACAGAAAGAGGTCAGCCCCAGCATTTT. This chain uses TRBV28 with TRBJ1-5; D is possibly TRBD1 (5 bases). There are 14 residues in the CDR3. CDR1 MDHEN and CDR2 SYDVKM come from the germline V gene. V was shortened by 5 bases and J by 6 bases, with 14 bases between the two germline ends.

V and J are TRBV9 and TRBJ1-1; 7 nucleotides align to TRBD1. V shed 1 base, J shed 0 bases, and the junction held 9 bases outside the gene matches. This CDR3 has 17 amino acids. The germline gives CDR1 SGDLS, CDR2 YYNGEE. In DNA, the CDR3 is TGTGCCAGCAGCGTAAGTATCGGGCAGGGGGTGAACACTGAAGCTTTCTTT. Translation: CASSVSIGQGVNTEAFF.

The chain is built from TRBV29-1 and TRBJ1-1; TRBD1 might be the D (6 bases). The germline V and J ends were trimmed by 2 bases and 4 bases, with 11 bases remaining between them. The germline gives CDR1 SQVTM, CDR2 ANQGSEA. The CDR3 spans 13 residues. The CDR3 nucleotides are TGCAGCGTTGAAAGTGGGGGCTTCACTGAAGCTTTCTTT. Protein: CSVESGGFTEAFF.

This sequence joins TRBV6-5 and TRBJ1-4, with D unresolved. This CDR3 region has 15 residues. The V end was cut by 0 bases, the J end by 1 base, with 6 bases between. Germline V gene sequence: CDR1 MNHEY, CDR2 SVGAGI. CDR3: CASSYSPGTNEKLFF. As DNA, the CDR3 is TGTGCCAGCAGTTACTCGCCAGGAACTAATGAAAAACTGTTTTTT.

CDR3 sequence (DNA): TGTGCCAGCAGTTCGGTAACGGGGTTCACAGATACGCAGTATTTT. The encoded protein is CASSSVTGFTDTQYF. V and J are TRBV6-5 and TRBJ2-3, with a tentative D call TRBD2 (5 bases). Trimming pared 4 bases from V and 2 bases from J, leaving 13 bases between. The germline CDR1 and CDR2 sequences are MNHEY and SVGAGI. This CDR3 has 15 amino acids.

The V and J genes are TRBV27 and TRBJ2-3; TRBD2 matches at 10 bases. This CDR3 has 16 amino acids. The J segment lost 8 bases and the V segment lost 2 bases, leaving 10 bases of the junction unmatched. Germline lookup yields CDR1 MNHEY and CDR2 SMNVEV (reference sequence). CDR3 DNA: TGTGCCAGCAGTTTAAAGGCTAGCGGGGGTAGAGTTACGCAGTATTTT. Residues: CASSLKASGGRVTQYF.

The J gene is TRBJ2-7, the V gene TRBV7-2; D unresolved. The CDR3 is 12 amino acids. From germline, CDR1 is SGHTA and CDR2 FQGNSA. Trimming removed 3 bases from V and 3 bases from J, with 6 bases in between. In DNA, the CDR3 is TGTGCCAGCAGCTTGGCTCGCTACGAGCAGTACTTC. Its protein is CASSLARYEQYF.

CDR3 loop: CASSPRTGATGELFF. The CDR3 nucleotides read TGTGCCAGCAGCCCAAGGACAGGGGCCACCGGGGAGCTGTTTTTT. This chain connects TRBV7-6 to TRBJ2-2, with TRBD1 identical over 9 bases. Germline V gene data show CDR1 as SGHVS and CDR2 as FNYEAQ. Unmatched junction bases numbered 5, after V lost 5 bases and J lost 4 bases. This CDR3 spans 15 amino acids.